The 32 T cell receptor beta chains below come from one sample, sequenced in a study of CD8+ T cells in alopecia areata. RNA extraction was followed by reverse transcription into cDNA, which acted as the sequencing template. Profiled with immunoSEQ multiplex PCR; TCRdb holds only in-frame clones, not every one. The sample has approximately 100,000 clones, roughly two fifths seen once. The sequenced sample consisted of CD4+ T cells sorted from blood. The origin of the receptors is a human donor with alopecia areata.

Concerning this clone: Other DNA sequences in this specimen translate into the identical CDR3. The DNA for the CDR3 is TGTGCCTGGAGTCCCGACAGGGGCAGCGGCTACACCTTC. The encoded protein is CAWSPDRGSGYTF. This sequence joins TRBV30 and TRBJ1-2; TRBD1 agrees at 8 bases. Germline loops: CDR1 GTSNPN, CDR2 SVGIG (reference sequence). V was clipped by 2 bases and J by 8 bases; unmatched bases: 7. The CDR3 is 13 amino acids.

This sequence joins TRBV5-1 and TRBJ1-6; D gene uncertain. Trimming cost V 0 bases and J 9 bases, with 7 bases left between them. The CDR3 contains 13 residues. The germline CDR1 and CDR2 sequences are SGHRS and YFSETQ. The CDR3 DNA follows: TGCGCCAGCAGCTTGGCAGGCCTTTCACCCCTCCACTTT. Its translation is CASSLAGLSPLHF. The full variable domain, rest sourced from reference TRBV5-1 and TRBJ1-6, is KAGVTQTPRYLIKTRGQQVTLSCSPISGHRSVSWYQQTPGQGLQFLFEYFSETQRNKGNFPGRFSGRQFSNSRSEMNVSTLELGDSALYLCASSLAGLSPLHFGNGTRLTVT.

The rearrangement uses TRBV18 and TRBJ2-7; a possible D gene is TRBD2 (5 bases). V lost 5 bases to trimming and J lost 3 bases, with 14 bases between them. The CDR3 totals 14 residues. From germline, CDR1 is KGHSH and CDR2 LQKENI. CDR3 sequence (DNA): TGTGCCAGCTCAAGTGAAAGGGAGATCTACGAGCAGTACTTC. This encodes CASSSEREIYEQYF.

The rearrangement uses TRBV29-1 and TRBJ2-5; 10 bases map to TRBD2. This CDR3 spans 15 amino acids. The junction had 11 bases not matched to a gene; V was cut back by 8 bases and J by 2 bases. Germline-derived CDR1 and CDR2 are SQVTM and ANQGSEA. CDR3 DNA: TGCAGCATAATTAAAGCGGGAGGGTTACAAGAGACCCAGTACTTC. It codes for CSIIKAGGLQETQYF.

This rearrangement joins TRBV30 to TRBJ2-3; 10 bases align to TRBD1. V dropped 5 bases and J dropped 4; count of bases not matched to a gene: 6. In germline, CDR1 is GTSNPN, CDR2 SVGIG (reference sequence). The CDR3 runs 14 residues. The CDR3 DNA follows: TGTGCCTGGGACAGGGGGCGCTTCCCAGATACGCAGTATTTT. It yields the protein CAWDRGRFPDTQYF. Complete variable domain (other parts from reference TRBV30 and TRBJ2-3): SQTIHQWPATLVQPVGSPLSLECTVEGTSNPNLYWYRQAAGRGLQLLFYSVGIGQISSEVPQNLSASRPQDRQFILSSKKLLLSDSGFYLCAWDRGRFPDTQYFGPGTRLTVL.

This rearrangement joins TRBV28 to TRBJ1-1; no definite D call. The CDR3 totals 12 residues. V was pared by 5 bases and J by 4 bases, with 8 bases between. In germline, CDR1 is MDHEN, CDR2 SYDVKM. The CDR3 nucleotides are TGTGCCAGCAGTCTTTGGTCCACTGAAGCTTTCTTT. Translating it yields CASSLWSTEAFF. The whole variable domain, filled in from reference TRBV28 and TRBJ1-1, reads DVKVTQSSRYLVKRTGEKVFLECVQDMDHENMFWYRQDPGLGLRLIYFSYDVKMKEKGDIPEGYSVSREKKERFSLILESASTNQTSMYLCASSLWSTEAFFGQGTRLTVV.

In this sample, this clone turned up a few times. This rearrangement joins TRBV14 to TRBJ2-4; 10 bases fit TRBD1. Germline V gives CDR1 SGHDN, CDR2 FVKESK. There are 16 residues in the CDR3. Trimming at V came to 5 bases and at J to 1 base, leaving 5 bases not matched to a gene. CDR3 protein: CASSAGQGIAKNIQYF. DNA of the CDR3: TGTGCCAGCAGCGCGGGACAGGGGATTGCCAAAAACATTCAGTACTTC.

This chain links TRBV2 with TRBJ2-3, with 7 positions matching TRBD1. The length of the CDR3 is 12 residues. Germline CDR1 reads SNHLY; CDR2 reads FYNNEI. With 9 bases clipped from V and 2 bases from J, the junction kept 2 bases outside the gene matches. CDR3 residues: CARGQFTDTQYF. CDR3 nucleotides: TGTGCCAGGGGACAGTTCACAGATACGCAGTATTTT.

The gene calls are TRBV29-1 and TRBJ2-2, with D maybe TRBD2 (5 bases). The germline V gene has CDR1 SQVTM and CDR2 ANQGSEA. This CDR3 region has 12 residues. V was shortened by 6 bases and J by 5 bases, with 10 bases between the two germline ends. The CDR3 region is CSVTSGTGELFF. Here the CDR3 DNA reads TGCAGCGTGACCAGCGGTACCGGGGAGCTGTTTTTT.

The J gene is TRBJ2-1, the V gene TRBV7-2; maybe TRBD1 (5 bases). The CDR3 contains 14 residues. Trimming stripped 5 bases from V and 4 bases from J, with 12 bases between. Germline values: CDR1 SGHTA, CDR2 FQGNSA. The CDR3 here is CASSQGAGYNEQFF. CDR3 DNA: TGTGCCAGCAGCCAAGGTGCAGGGTACAATGAGCAGTTCTTC.

The chain has TRBV2 and TRBJ2-5; D not resolved. Trimming shortened V by 3 bases and J by 5 bases, and 10 bases separated the two germline ends. Germline CDR1 SNHLY, CDR2 FYNNEI. The CDR3 extends over 13 amino acids. CDR3 DNA sequence: TGTGCCAGCAGTGAGGGTAGAGTGGAGACCCAGTACTTC. Translating gives CASSEGRVETQYF.

This clone was seen just once. The gene calls are TRBV30 and TRBJ1-1; D may be TRBD1 (6 bases). This CDR3 contains 13 residues. CDR1 and CDR2 (germline): GTSNPN, SVGIG (reference sequence). V lost 0 bases and J 5 bases, leaving 10 bases between the germline ends. CDR3 sequence: CAWSVGRGTEAFF. The CDR3 coding sequence is TGTGCCTGGAGTGTAGGGAGGGGGACTGAAGCTTTCTTT.

The rearrangement uses TRBV29-1 and TRBJ1-2; possibly TRBD1 for D (6 bases). The CDR3 contains 11 residues. CDR1 SQVTM and CDR2 ANQGSEA come from the germline V gene. The germline V and J ends were trimmed by 5 bases and 7 bases, with 11 bases remaining between them. The CDR3 nucleotides are TGCAGCGTTTTGGGGGCGCTTGGCTACACCTTC. Its protein is CSVLGALGYTF.

Only a few counts were recorded for this clone. The rearrangement uses TRBV7-9 and TRBJ2-5; D tentatively fits TRBD1 or TRBD2 (5 bases each). The CDR3 contains 13 residues. V lost 6 bases and J 5 bases, leaving 13 bases between the germline ends. Germline CDR1 is SEHNR and CDR2 is FQNEAQ (reference sequence). The CDR3 is CASSRGELETQYF. CDR3 nucleotides: TGTGCCAGCAGTCGGGGCGAGTTGGAGACCCAGTACTTC.

The chain employs TRBV5-6 and TRBJ1-2; D not resolved. The V end was cut by 2 bases, the J end by 4 bases, with 12 bases between. The CDR3 contains 14 residues. The germline V gene encodes CDR1 SGHDT and CDR2 YYEEEE. The CDR3 region has the DNA TGTGCCAGCAGCTTCGGGAGTCCGCTCTATGGCTACACCTTC. It is translated as CASSFGSPLYGYTF.

J is TRBJ1-1 and V is TRBV9; D perhaps matches TRBD1 (5 bases). The V end lost 0 bases, the J end lost 6 bases, and 12 bases lay between the germline ends. CDR1 SGDLS and CDR2 YYNGEE come from the germline V gene. CDR3 length: 14 amino acids. The chain's CDR3 is CASSVEGKRAEAFF. The CDR3 DNA is TGTGCCAGCAGCGTAGAGGGGAAGAGGGCTGAAGCTTTCTTT.

This chain uses TRBV13 with TRBJ1-2, with D possibly TRBD1 on 6 matching bases. The ends were cut back, 1 base at V and 8 bases at J, with 8 bases in the middle. Germline values: CDR1 PRHDT, CDR2 FYEKMQ (reference sequence). This CDR3 is built from 12 residues. The CDR3 nucleotides are TGTGCCAGCAGCTTAGCAGGGGACGGCTACACCTTC. Translating it yields CASSLAGDGYTF.

This clone was seen a few times. This chain uses TRBV29-1 with TRBJ1-1; no clear D. The CDR3 length is 12 residues. Germline-derived CDR1 and CDR2 are SQVTM and ANQGSEA. Trimming pared 4 bases from V and 0 bases from J, leaving 6 bases between. The CDR3 reads CSVGWVNTEAFF. CDR3 DNA sequence: TGCAGCGTTGGGTGGGTGAACACTGAAGCTTTCTTT.

The J gene is TRBJ1-2, the V gene TRBV2; D unresolved. The CDR3 is 13 residues long. Trimming pared 7 bases from V and 2 bases from J, leaving 11 bases between. CDR1 is SNHLY, CDR2 FYNNEI, per germline. DNA for the CDR3: TGTGCCAGCAAGTTTACGGGCAACTATGGCTACACCTTC. This translates into CASKFTGNYGYTF. The full variable domain, its missing parts supplied by reference TRBV2 and TRBJ1-2, is EPEVTQTPSHQVTQMGQEVILRCVPISNHLYFYWYRQILGQKVEFLVSFYNNEISEKSEIFDDQFSVERPDGSNFTLKIRSTKLEDSAMYFCASKFTGNYGYTFGSGTRLTVV.

The gene calls are TRBV19 and TRBJ1-5; tentative D call: TRBD1 (5 bases). V was cut by 6 bases and J by 5 bases, with 11 bases left in between. This CDR3 region has 13 residues. From germline, CDR1 is LNHDA and CDR2 SQIVND (reference sequence). The DNA for the CDR3 is TGTGCCAGTAGCCGACAGTTGGATCAGCCCCAGCATTTT. Its translation: CASSRQLDQPQHF.

The chain recombines TRBV29-1 with TRBJ2-2, with D hard to call. The CDR3 covers 13 residues. CDR1 SQVTM and CDR2 ANQGSEA come from the germline V gene. The V end was cut by 1 base, the J end by 6 bases, with 9 bases between. The CDR3 DNA follows: TGCAGCGTTGAAGTAACAGATGCCGGGGAGCTGTTTTTT. This sequence encodes CSVEVTDAGELFF.

This chain links TRBV29-1 with TRBJ2-5, with TRBD1 matching over 7 bases. V lost 7 bases and J lost 2; bases outside the gene matches: 4. Germline V gives CDR1 SQVTM, CDR2 ANQGSEA. The CDR3 runs 12 residues. The CDR3 DNA sequence: TGCAGCGCTTTACAGGGGCAAGAGACCCAGTACTTC. Its translation is CSALQGQETQYF.

A few counts support this clone. The J gene is TRBJ2-1, the V gene TRBV28; D is unresolved. V gave up 4 bases and J gave up 0 bases, with 10 bases separating them. There are 15 residues in the CDR3. Germline CDR1 reads MDHEN; CDR2 reads SYDVKM. CDR3 bases: TGTGCCAGCAGTTCTGAGAAAAGCTCCTACAATGAGCAGTTCTTC. Amino acids: CASSSEKSSYNEQFF.

With respect to this clone: No DNA is shown, since the ends of the CDR3 on it are uncertain; the CDR3 is the one TCRdb lists. The chain recombines TRBV11-2 with TRBJ1-4. The CDR3 contains 14 residues when both ends are counted. Germline lookup yields CDR1 SGHAT and CDR2 FQNNGV. The CDR3 loop reads CASSSSTSLSRLFF.

Notes on this clone: This sample also contains other DNA sequences that code for the same CDR3. The V call is TRBV29-1, the J call TRBJ2-1; D might be TRBD1 (5 bases). The length of the CDR3 is 12 residues. The germline V and J ends were trimmed by 8 bases and 3 bases, with 11 bases remaining between them. Germline V gene sequence: CDR1 SQVTM, CDR2 ANQGSEA. CDR3 amino acids: CSTSTDYNEQFF. In nucleotides, the CDR3 is TGCAGCACTTCGACAGACTACAATGAGCAGTTCTTC.

In its sample, this clone was seen a few times. The chain employs TRBV29-1 and TRBJ2-7; 12 nucleotides align to TRBD2. The V gene end was trimmed by 5 bases and the J gene end by 4 bases; junction bases not matched to a gene: 6. The germline V gene encodes CDR1 SQVTM and CDR2 ANQGSEA. This CDR3 spans 14 amino acids. CDR3 sequence reads: CSVKLAGGGYEQYF. CDR3 nucleotide sequence: TGCAGCGTTAAACTAGCGGGAGGAGGGTACGAGCAGTACTTC.

There are a few counts of this clone. The chain couples TRBV29-1 to TRBJ2-7, with D tentatively TRBD2 (6 bases). The CDR3 is 14 amino acids. Deletions cut 1 base from V and 8 bases from J, with 18 bases between. CDR1 is SQVTM, CDR2 ANQGSEA, per germline. The DNA of the CDR3 is TGCAGCGTTGAAGTAACAGGAGGGGTTTATAAGCAGTACTTC. Amino acid sequence: CSVEVTGGVYKQYF.

Details on this clone: A junction end diverges from the germline sequence, so it may reflect a read error. The chain couples TRBV5-1 to TRBJ2-7, with 8 nucleotides matching TRBD1. The CDR3 extends over 14 amino acids. Germline CDR1 SGHRS, CDR2 YFSETQ. The CDR3 DNA is TGCGCCAGCAGAATCTCGACAGGGGCCTACGAGCGGTACTTC. Its translation: CASRISTGAYERYF.

The V and J genes are TRBV30 and TRBJ1-2; possible D gene TRBD1, 6 bases. CDR3 size: 14 residues. Trimming took 0 bases from V and 3 from J, leaving 11 bases between them. Germline lookup yields CDR1 GTSNPN and CDR2 SVGIG (reference sequence). CDR3: CAWSVTGFYYGYTF. The CDR3 coding sequence is TGTGCCTGGAGTGTAACAGGGTTTTACTATGGCTACACCTTC. Complete variable domain (other parts from reference TRBV30 and TRBJ1-2): SQTIHQWPATLVQPVGSPLSLECTVEGTSNPNLYWYRQAAGRGLQLLFYSVGIGQISSEVPQNLSASRPQDRQFILSSKKLLLSDSGFYLCAWSVTGFYYGYTFGSGTRLTVV.

This chain connects TRBV29-1 to TRBJ2-7; TRBD2 agrees at 7 bases. The CDR3 has 14 amino acids. The V gene's germline CDR1 is SQVTM and CDR2 ANQGSEA. J gave up 0 bases and V 3 bases, and 5 bases lay outside the gene matches. The CDR3 is CSVEGGVGSYEQYF. In nucleotides, the CDR3 is TGCAGCGTTGAGGGGGGGGTCGGCTCCTACGAGCAGTACTTC.

This clone was observed a single time. V and J are TRBV28 and TRBJ2-4; D possibly corresponds to TRBD1 (6 bases). CDR1 is MDHEN, CDR2 SYDVKM, per germline. This CDR3 spans 14 amino acids. Between the trimmed V and J ends, which lost 6 bases and 0 bases, there was a span of 9 bases. CDR3 in amino acids: CASRPTGAKNIQYF. DNA of the CDR3: TGTGCCAGCAGGCCGACAGGAGCCAAAAACATTCAGTACTTC.

The chain recombines TRBV2 with TRBJ2-1; D is undetermined. The germline V gene has CDR1 SNHLY and CDR2 FYNNEI. Deletions cut 4 bases from V and 9 bases from J, with 4 bases between. The CDR3 is 10 amino acids. The CDR3 bases are TGTGCCAGCAGTGGCACTGAGCAGTTCTTC. This translates into CASSGTEQFF. The complete variable domain, with remaining parts taken from reference TRBV2 and TRBJ2-1, reads EPEVTQTPSHQVTQMGQEVILRCVPISNHLYFYWYRQILGQKVEFLVSFYNNEISEKSEIFDDQFSVERPDGSNFTLKIRSTKLEDSAMYFCASSGTEQFFGPGTRLTVL.